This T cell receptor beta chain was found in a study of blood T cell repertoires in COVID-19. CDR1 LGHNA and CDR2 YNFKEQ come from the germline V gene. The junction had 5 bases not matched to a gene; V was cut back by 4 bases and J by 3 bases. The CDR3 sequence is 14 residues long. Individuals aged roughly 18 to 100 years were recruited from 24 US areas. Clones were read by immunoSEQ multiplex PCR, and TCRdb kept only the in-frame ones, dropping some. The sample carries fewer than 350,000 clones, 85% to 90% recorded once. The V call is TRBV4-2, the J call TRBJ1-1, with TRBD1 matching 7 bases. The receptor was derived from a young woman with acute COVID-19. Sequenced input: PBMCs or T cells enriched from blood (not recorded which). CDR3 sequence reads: CASSRGGYDTEAFF. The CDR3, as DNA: TGTGCCAGCAGCCGAGGGGGCTATGACACTGAAGCTTTCTTT.